This T cell receptor (beta chain) originates from a study of T-cell reconstitution after alpha-beta-depleted transplantation in children. This clonotype has a single count. Library preparation (for TCRbeta) was performed with unique molecular identifiers. TCRdb reanalysed the PCR reads using MiXCR and keeps one entry per CDR3 protein. The sample lists over 90,000 distinct CDR3 sequences; about 8% were seen once. Germline V gene sequence: CDR1 LGHNA, CDR2 YSLEER. This CDR3 region has 14 residues. The ends lost 3 bases at V and 4 bases at J; junction bases unmatched: 5. Sequenced material: PBMCs, taken before TCRalphabeta/CD19-depleted stem cell transplant. The chain carries TRBV4-3 and TRBJ2-7; 8 positions match TRBD1. The receptor was isolated from a boy aged 2-15 years with acute lymphoblastic leukemia, due to receive a stem cell transplant. CDR3 DNA sequence: TGCGCCAGCAGCCAGGGGGACAGGACTTACGAGCAGTACTTC. Amino acid sequence: CASSQGDRTYEQYF.